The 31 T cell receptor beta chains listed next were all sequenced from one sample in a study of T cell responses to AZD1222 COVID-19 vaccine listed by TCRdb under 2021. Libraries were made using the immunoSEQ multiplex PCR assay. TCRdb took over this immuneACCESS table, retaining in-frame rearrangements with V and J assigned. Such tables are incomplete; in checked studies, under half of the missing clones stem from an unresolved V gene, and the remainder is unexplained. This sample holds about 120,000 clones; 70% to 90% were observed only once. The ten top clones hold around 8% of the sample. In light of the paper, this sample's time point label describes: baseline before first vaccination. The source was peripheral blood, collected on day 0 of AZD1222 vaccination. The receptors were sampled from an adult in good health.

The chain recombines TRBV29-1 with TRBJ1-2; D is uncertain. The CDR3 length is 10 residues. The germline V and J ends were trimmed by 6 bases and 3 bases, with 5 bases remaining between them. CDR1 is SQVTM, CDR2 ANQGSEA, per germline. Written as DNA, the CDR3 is TGCAGCGTCCCCCACTATGGCTACACCTTC. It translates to CSVPHYGYTF. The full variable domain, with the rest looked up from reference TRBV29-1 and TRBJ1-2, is SAVISQKPSRDICQRGTSLTIQCQVDSQVTMMFWYRQQPGQSLTLIATANQGSEATYESGFVIDKFPISRPNLTFSTLTVSNMSPEDSSIYLCSVPHYGYTFGSGTRLTVV.

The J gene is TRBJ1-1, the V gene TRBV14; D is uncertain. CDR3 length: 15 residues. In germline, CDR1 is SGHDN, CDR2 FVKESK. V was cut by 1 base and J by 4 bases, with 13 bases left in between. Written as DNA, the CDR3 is TGTGCCAGCAGCCAAGCTTGGGGTAGGCGCACTGAAGCTTTCTTT. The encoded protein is CASSQAWGRRTEAFF.

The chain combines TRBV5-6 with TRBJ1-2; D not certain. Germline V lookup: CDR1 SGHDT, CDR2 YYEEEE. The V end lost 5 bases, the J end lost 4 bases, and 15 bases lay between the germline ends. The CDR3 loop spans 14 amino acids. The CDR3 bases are TGTGCCAGCAGGGTTGAGTTTAACCTCTATGGCTACACCTTC. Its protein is CASRVEFNLYGYTF.

The CDR3 DNA reads as TGTGCCAGCAGCCAAGAACAGGCGGGCACTGAAGCTTTCTTT. It codes for CASSQEQAGTEAFF. The V and J genes are TRBV3-1 (or the pseudogene TRBV3-2) and TRBJ1-1, with D possibly being TRBD1 (5 bases). The germline V and J ends were trimmed by 0 bases and 4 bases, with 9 bases remaining between them. Germline V gene lookup returns CDR1 LGHDT and CDR2 YNNKEL (reference sequence). The CDR3 contains 14 residues.

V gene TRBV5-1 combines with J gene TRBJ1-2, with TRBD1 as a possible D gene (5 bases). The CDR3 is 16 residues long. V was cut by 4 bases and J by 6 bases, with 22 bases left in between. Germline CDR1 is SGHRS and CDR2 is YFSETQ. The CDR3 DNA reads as TGCGCCAGCAGCCCGACAGCGGTAAGACCAAATCATGGCTACACCTTC. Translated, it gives CASSPTAVRPNHGYTF.

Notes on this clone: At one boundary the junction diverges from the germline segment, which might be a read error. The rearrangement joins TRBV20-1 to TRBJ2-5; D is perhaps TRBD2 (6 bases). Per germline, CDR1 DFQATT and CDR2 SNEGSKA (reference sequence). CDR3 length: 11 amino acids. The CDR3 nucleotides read TGCAGTGCTACTCGACTAGAGCCCCAGTACTTC. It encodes CSATRLEPQYF.

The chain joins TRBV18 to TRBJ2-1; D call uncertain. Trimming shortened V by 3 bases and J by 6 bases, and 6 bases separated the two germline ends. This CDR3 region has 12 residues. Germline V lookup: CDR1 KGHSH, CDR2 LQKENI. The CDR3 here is CASSPSLNEQFF. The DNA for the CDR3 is TGTGCCAGCTCACCCTCCCTCAATGAGCAGTTCTTC.

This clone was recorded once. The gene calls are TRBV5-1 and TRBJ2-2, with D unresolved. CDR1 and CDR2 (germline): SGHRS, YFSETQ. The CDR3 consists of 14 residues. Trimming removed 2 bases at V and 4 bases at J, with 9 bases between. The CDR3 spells CASSLGSGTGELFF. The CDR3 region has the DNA TGCGCCAGCAGCTTAGGCTCGGGCACCGGGGAGCTGTTTTTT.

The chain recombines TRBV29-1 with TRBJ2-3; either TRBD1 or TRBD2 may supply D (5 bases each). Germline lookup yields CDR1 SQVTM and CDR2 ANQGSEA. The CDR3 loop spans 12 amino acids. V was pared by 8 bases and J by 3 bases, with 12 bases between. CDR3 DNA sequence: TGCAGCCTCCAATGGGGGACAGATACGCAGTATTTT. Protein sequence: CSLQWGTDTQYF.

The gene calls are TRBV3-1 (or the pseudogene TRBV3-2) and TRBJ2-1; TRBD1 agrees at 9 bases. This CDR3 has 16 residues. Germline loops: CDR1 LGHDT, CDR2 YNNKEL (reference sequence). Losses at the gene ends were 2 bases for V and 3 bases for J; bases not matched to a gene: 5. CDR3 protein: CASSQWDRANYNEQFF. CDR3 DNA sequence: TGTGCCAGCAGCCAATGGGACAGGGCTAACTACAATGAGCAGTTCTTC.

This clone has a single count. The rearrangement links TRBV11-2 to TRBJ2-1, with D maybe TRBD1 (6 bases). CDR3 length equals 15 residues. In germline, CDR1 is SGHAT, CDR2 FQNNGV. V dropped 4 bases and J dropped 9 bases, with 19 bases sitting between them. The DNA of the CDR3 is TGTGCCAGCAGCTCATACGGACAGCCTGGGGGTGAGCAGTTCTTC. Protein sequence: CASSSYGQPGGEQFF.

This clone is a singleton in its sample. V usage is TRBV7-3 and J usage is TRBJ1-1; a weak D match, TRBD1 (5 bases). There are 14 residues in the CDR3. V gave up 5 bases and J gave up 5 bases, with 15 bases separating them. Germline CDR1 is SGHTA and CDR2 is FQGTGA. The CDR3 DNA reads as TGTGCCAGCAGCCCCCGCGGGGGGACGACTGAAGCTTTCTTT. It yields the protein CASSPRGGTTEAFF.

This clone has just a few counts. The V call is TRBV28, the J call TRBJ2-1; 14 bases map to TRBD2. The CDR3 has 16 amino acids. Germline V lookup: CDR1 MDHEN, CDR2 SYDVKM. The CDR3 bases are TGTGCAGGGGGGAGTAGGACTAGCGGGAGGTTCAATGAGCAGTTCTTC. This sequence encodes CAGGSRTSGRFNEQFF.

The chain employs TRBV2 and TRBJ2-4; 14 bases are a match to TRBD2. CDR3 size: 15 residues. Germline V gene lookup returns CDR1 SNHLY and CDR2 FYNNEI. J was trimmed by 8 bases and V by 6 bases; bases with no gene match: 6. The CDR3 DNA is TGTGCCAGCAGGGGACTAGCGGGAGTTCAGGACATTCAGTACTTC. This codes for CASRGLAGVQDIQYF.

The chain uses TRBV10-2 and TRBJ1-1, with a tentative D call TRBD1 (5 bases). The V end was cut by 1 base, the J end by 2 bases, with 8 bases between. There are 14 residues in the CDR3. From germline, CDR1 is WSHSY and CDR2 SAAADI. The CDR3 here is CASSEFGGNTEAFF. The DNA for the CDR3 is TGCGCCAGCAGTGAGTTTGGGGGTAACACTGAAGCTTTCTTT.

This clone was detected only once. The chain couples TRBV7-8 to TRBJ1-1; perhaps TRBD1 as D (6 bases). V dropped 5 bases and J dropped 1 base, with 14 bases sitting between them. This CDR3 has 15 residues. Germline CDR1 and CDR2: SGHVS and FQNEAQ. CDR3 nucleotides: TGTGCCAGCAGCCCGTGGGGGGCGGGGAACACTGAAGCTTTCTTT. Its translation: CASSPWGAGNTEAFF.

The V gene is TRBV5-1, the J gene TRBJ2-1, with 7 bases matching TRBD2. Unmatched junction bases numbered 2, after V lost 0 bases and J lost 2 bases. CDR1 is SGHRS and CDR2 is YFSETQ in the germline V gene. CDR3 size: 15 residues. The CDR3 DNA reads TGCGCCAGCAGCTTGGAGAGCGGGACCTACAATGAGCAGTTCTTC. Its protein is CASSLESGTYNEQFF.

This CDR3 reads CASSVTTGAVGQFF. CDR3 DNA sequence: TGTGCCAGCAGCGTTACTACGGGGGCGGTGGGGCAGTTCTTC. The genes are TRBV9 and TRBJ2-1; D assignment may be TRBD1 or TRBD2 (6 bases each). V was cut by 2 bases and J by 12 bases, with 18 bases left in between. The germline V gene encodes CDR1 SGDLS and CDR2 YYNGEE. The CDR3 loop spans 14 amino acids. The full variable domain, with the rest looked up from reference TRBV9 and TRBJ2-1, is DSGVTQTPKHLITATGQRVTLRCSPRSGDLSVYWYQQSLDQGLQFLIQYYNGEERAKGNILERFSAQQFPDLHSELNLSSLELGDSALYFCASSVTTGAVGQFFGPGTRLTVL.

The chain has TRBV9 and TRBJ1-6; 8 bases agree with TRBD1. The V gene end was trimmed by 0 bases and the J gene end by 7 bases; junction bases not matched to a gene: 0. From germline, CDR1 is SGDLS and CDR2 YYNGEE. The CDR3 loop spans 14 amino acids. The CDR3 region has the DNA TGTGCCAGCAGCGTAGGGACAGGGAATTCACCCCTCCACTTT. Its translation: CASSVGTGNSPLHF.

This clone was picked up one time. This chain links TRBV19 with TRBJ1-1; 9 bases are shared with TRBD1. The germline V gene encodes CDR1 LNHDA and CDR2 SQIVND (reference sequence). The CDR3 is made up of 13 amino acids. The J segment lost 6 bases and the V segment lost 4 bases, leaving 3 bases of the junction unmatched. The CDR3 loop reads CASSRDRDAEAFF. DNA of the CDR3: TGTGCCAGTAGTAGGGACAGGGACGCTGAAGCTTTCTTT.

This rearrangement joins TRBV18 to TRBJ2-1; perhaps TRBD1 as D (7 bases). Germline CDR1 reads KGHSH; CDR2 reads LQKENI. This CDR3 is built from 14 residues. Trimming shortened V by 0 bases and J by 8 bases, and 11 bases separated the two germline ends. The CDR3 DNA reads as TGTGCCAGCTCACCACCGGAGGGGGCACATGAGCAGTTCTTC. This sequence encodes CASSPPEGAHEQFF.

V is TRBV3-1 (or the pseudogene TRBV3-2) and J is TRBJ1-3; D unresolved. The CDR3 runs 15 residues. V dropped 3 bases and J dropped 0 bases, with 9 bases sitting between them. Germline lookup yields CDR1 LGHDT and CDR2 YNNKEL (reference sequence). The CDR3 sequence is CASSHRFNSGNTIYF. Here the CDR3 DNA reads TGTGCCAGCAGCCACAGGTTTAACTCTGGAAACACCATATATTTT.

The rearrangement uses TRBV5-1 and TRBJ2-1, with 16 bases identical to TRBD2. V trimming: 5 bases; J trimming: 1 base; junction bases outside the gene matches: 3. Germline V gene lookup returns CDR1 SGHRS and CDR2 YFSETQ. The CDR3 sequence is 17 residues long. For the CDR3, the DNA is TGCGCCAGCAGACAGGGACTAGCGGGGGGGTCCTACAATGAGCAGTTCTTC. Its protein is CASRQGLAGGSYNEQFF.

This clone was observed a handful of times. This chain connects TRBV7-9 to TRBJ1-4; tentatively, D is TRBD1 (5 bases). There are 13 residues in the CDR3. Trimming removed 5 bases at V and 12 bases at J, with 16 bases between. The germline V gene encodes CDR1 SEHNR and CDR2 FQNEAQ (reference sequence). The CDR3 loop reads CASSPRDDGELFF. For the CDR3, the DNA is TGTGCCAGCAGCCCCCGGGACGACGGGGAACTGTTTTTT.

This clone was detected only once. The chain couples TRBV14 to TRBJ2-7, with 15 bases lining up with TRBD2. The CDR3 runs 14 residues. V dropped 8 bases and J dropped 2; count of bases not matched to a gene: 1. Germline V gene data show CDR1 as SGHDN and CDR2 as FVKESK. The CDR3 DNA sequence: TGTGCCAGCCGGACTAGCGGGAGGGCCTACGAGCAGTACTTC. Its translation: CASRTSGRAYEQYF.

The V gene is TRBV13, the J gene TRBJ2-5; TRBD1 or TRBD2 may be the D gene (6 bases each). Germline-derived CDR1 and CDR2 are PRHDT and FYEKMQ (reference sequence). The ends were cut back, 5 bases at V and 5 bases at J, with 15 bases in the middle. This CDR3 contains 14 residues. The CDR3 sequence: CASSKGGSTETQYF. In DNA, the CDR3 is TGTGCCAGCAGCAAGGGGGGTAGTACGGAGACCCAGTACTTC.

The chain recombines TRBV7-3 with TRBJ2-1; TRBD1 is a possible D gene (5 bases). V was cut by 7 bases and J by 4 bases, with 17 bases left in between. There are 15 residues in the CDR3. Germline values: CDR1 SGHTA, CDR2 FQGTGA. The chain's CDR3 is CASTPIPAGYNEQFF. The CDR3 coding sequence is TGTGCCAGCACCCCCATCCCCGCAGGGTACAATGAGCAGTTCTTC. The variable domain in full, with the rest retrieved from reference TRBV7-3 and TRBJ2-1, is GAGVSQTPSNKVTEKGKYVELRCDPISGHTALYWYRQSLGQGPEFLIYFQGTGAADDSGLPNDRFFAVRPEGSVSTLKIQRTERGDSAVYLCASTPIPAGYNEQFFGPGTRLTVL.

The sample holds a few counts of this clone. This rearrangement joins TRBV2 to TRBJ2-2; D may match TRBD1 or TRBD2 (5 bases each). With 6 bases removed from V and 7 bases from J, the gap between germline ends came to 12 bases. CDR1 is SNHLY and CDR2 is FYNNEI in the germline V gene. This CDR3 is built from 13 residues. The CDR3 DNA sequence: TGTGCCAGCAGGAGGGGCCCAGTCGGGGAGCTGTTTTTT. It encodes CASRRGPVGELFF.

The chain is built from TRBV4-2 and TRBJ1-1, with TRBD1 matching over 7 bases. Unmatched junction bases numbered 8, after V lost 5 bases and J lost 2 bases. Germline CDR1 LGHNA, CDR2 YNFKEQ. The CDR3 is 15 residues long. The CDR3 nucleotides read TGTGCCAGCAGCAAAGGGACAGCGGACAACACTGAAGCTTTCTTT. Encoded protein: CASSKGTADNTEAFF.

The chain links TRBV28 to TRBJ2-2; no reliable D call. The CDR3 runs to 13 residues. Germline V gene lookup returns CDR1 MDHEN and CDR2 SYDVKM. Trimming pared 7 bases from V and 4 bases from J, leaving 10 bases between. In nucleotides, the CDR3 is TGTGCCAGCACCCCCCCAGGCACCGGGGAGCTGTTTTTT. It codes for CASTPPGTGELFF. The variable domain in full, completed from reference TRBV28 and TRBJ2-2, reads DVKVTQSSRYLVKRTGEKVFLECVQDMDHENMFWYRQDPGLGLRLIYFSYDVKMKEKGDIPEGYSVSREKKERFSLILESASTNQTSMYLCASTPPGTGELFFGEGSRLTVL.

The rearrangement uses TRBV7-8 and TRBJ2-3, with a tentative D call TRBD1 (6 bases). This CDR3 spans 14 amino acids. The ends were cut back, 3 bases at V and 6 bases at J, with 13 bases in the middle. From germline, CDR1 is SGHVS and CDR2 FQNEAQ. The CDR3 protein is CASSFRGGTDTQYF. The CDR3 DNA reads TGTGCCAGCAGCTTTAGAGGGGGAACGGATACGCAGTATTTT.